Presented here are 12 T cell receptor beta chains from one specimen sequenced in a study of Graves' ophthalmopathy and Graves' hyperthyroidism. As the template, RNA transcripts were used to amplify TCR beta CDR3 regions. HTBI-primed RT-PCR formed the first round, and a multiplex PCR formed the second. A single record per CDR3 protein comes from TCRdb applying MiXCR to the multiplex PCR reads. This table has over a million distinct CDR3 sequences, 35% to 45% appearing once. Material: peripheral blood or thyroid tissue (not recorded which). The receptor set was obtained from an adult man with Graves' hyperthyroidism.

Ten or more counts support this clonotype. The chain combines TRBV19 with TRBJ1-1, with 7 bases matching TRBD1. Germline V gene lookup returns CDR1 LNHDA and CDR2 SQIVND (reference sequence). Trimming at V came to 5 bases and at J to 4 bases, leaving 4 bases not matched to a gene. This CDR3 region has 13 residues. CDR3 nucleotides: TGTGCCAGTAGTGCGACAGGGCCCACTGAAGCTTTCTTT. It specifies CASSATGPTEAFF.

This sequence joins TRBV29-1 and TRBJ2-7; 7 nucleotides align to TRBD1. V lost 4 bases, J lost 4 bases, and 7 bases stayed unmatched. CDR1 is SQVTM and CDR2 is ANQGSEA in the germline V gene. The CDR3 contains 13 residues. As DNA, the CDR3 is TGCAGCGTTGCCGCGACAGGGTCTTACGAGCAGTACTTC. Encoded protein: CSVAATGSYEQYF.

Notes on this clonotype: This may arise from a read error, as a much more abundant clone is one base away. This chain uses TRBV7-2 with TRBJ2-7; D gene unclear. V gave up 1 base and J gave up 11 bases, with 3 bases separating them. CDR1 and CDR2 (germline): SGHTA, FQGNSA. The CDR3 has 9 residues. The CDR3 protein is CASSLEKYF. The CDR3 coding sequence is TGTGCCAGCAGCTTAGAGAAGTACTTC.

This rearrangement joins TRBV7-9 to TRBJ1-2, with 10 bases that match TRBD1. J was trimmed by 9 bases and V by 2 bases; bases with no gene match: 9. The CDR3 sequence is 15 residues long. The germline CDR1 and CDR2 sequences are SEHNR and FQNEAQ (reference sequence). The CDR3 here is CASSLTWTGGRSYTF. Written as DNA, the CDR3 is TGTGCCAGCAGCTTAACCTGGACAGGGGGTAGGAGCTACACCTTC. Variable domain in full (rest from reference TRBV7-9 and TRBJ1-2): DTGVSQNPRHKITKRGQNVTFRCDPISEHNRLYWYRQTLGQGPEFLTYFQNEAQLEKSRLLSDRFSAERPKGSFSTLEIQRTEQGDSAMYLCASSLTWTGGRSYTFGSGTRLTVV.

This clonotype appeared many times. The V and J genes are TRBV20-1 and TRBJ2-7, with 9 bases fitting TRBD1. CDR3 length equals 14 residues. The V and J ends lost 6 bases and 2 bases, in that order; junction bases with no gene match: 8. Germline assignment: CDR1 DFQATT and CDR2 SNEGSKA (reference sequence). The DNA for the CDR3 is TGCAGTGCCCCAGGACAGGGGATCGCCTACGAGCAGTACTTC. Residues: CSAPGQGIAYEQYF.

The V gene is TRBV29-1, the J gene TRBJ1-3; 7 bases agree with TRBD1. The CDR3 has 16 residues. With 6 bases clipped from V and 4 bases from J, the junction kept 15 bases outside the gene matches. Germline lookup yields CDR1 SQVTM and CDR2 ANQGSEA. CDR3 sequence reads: CSVGDRAATEGNTIYF. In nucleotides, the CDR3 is TGCAGCGTGGGTGACAGGGCGGCCACTGAAGGAAACACCATATATTTT.

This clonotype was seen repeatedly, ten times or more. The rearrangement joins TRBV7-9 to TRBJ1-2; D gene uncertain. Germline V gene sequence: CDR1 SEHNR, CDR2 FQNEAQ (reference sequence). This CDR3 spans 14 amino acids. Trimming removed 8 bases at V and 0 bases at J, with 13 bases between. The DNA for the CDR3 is TGTGCCAGCCTCTCGGCAGAGACTAACTATGGCTACACCTTC. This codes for CASLSAETNYGYTF. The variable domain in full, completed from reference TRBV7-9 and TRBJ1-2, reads DTGVSQNPRHKITKRGQNVTFRCDPISEHNRLYWYRQTLGQGPEFLTYFQNEAQLEKSRLLSDRFSAERPKGSFSTLEIQRTEQGDSAMYLCASLSAETNYGYTFGSGTRLTVV.

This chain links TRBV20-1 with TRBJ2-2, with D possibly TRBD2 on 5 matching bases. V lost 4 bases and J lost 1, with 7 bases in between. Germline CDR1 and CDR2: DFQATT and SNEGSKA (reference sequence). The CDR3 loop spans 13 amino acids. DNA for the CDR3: TGCAGTGCTACCGAGGGGAACACCGGGGAGCTGTTTTTT. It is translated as CSATEGNTGELFF.

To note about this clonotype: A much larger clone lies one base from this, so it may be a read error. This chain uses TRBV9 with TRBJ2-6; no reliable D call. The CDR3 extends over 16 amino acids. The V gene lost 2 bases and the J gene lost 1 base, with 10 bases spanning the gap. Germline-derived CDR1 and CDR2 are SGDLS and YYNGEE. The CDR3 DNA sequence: TGTGCCAGCAGCGTCGGGCTCCAATCTGGGGCCAACGTCCTGACTTTC. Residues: CASSVGLQSGANVLTF.

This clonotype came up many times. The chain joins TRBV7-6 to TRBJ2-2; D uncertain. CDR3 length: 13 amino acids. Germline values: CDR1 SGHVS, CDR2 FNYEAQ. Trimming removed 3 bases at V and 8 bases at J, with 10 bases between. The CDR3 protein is CASSFRLQGELFF. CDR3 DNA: TGTGCCAGCAGCTTCAGACTTCAAGGGGAGCTGTTTTTT.

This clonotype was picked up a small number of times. CDR3 region: CSAPGQGLSGNTIYF. Here the CDR3 DNA reads TGCAGTGCTCCGGGACAGGGCCTCTCTGGAAACACCATATATTTT. The chain recombines TRBV20-1 with TRBJ1-3; 9 bases are a match to TRBD1. The germline V gene has CDR1 DFQATT and CDR2 SNEGSKA (reference sequence). V gave up 5 bases and J gave up 0 bases; unmatched junction bases: 5. The CDR3 runs 15 residues.

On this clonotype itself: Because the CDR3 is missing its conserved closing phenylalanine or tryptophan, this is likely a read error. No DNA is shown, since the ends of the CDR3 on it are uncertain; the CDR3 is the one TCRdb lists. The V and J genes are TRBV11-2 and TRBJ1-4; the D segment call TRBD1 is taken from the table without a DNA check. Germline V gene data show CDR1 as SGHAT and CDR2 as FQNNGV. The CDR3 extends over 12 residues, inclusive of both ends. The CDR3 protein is CASSSSPGQRSY.